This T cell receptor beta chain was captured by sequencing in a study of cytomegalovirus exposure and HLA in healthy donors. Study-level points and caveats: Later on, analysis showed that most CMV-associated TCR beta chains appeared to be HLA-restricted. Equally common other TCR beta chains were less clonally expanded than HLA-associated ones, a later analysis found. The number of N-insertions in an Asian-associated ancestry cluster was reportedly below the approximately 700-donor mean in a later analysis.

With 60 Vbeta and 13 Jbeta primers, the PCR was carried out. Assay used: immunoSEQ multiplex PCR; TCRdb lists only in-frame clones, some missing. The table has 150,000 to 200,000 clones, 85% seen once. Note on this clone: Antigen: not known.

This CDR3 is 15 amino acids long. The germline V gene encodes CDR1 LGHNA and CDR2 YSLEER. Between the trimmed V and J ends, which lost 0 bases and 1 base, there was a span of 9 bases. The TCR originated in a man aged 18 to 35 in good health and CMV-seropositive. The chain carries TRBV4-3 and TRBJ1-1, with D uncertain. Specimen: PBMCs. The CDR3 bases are TGCGCCAGCAGCCAAGATGTAGCTGGGAACACTGAAGCTTTCTTT. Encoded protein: CASSQDVAGNTEAFF.